Listed here are 27 T cell receptor beta chains from one sample, sequenced in a study of blood T cell repertoires in COVID-19. Assay: immunoSEQ multiplex PCR; the TCRdb copy retains only in-frame clones and omits some. The table records fewer than 400,000 clones, roughly 88% of them present only once. Sequencing was performed on peripheral blood. The receptors originated from a woman between 25 and 40 years old with COVID-19, enrolled during active disease.

V usage is TRBV19 and J usage is TRBJ2-5, with 12 bases lining up with TRBD2. Unmatched junction bases numbered 5, after V lost 3 bases and J lost 0 bases. CDR3 length: 17 amino acids. Germline CDR1 LNHDA, CDR2 SQIVND (reference sequence). CDR3: CASSMGTSGLHQETQYF. The CDR3 nucleotides read TGTGCCAGTAGTATGGGGACTAGCGGGCTGCACCAAGAGACCCAGTACTTC.

The genes are TRBV19 and TRBJ1-1; maybe TRBD1 (6 bases). Germline V gene sequence: CDR1 LNHDA, CDR2 SQIVND (reference sequence). Trimming removed 1 base from V and 4 bases from J, with 13 bases in between. The CDR3 is made up of 15 amino acids. CDR3 sequence (DNA): TGTGCCAGTAGTATAGCCCCCCGAGGGGGCACTGAAGCTTTCTTT. Amino acid sequence: CASSIAPRGGTEAFF.

A single count supports this clone. J is TRBJ2-7 and V is TRBV5-1; 10 nucleotides agree with TRBD1. The germline V gene encodes CDR1 SGHRS and CDR2 YFSETQ. V gave up 2 bases and J gave up 3 bases; unmatched junction bases: 8. The CDR3 length is 16 residues. CDR3 in amino acids: CASSLRAGTGVYEQYF. The CDR3 region has the DNA TGCGCCAGCAGCTTAAGGGCCGGGACAGGGGTCTACGAGCAGTACTTC.

The gene calls are TRBV7-6 and TRBJ2-3; TRBD1 agrees at 7 bases. The V segment lost 5 bases and the J segment 3 bases; nucleotides outside the gene matches: 5. Germline V CDR1 and CDR2: SGHVS, FNYEAQ. There are 14 residues in the CDR3. The CDR3 loop is CASSHTGETDTQYF. For the CDR3, the DNA is TGTGCCAGCAGCCATACAGGGGAAACAGATACGCAGTATTTT. The full variable domain, completed using reference TRBV7-6 and TRBJ2-3, is GAGVSQSPRYKVTKRGQDVALRCDPISGHVSLYWYRQALGQGPEFLTYFNYEAQQDKSGLPNDRFSAERPEGSISTLTIQRTEQRDSAMYRCASSHTGETDTQYFGPGTRLTVL.

This chain links TRBV29-1 with TRBJ2-3; 8 bases fit TRBD2. J gave up 3 bases and V 3 bases, and 5 bases lay outside the gene matches. The CDR3 contains 14 residues. In germline, CDR1 is SQVTM, CDR2 ANQGSEA. This CDR3 reads CSVEEAGATDTQYF. For the CDR3, the DNA is TGCAGCGTTGAGGAAGCGGGAGCTACAGATACGCAGTATTTT.

The V gene is TRBV5-1, the J gene TRBJ2-7; TRBD2 agrees at 7 bases. In germline, CDR1 is SGHRS, CDR2 YFSETQ. The CDR3 is 15 residues long. With 9 bases clipped from V and 0 bases from J, the junction kept 12 bases outside the gene matches. The CDR3 DNA reads as TGCGCCACCAGACCCAGCGGGATATCCTCCTACGAGCAGTACTTC. This translates into CATRPSGISSYEQYF.

This sequence joins TRBV6-4 and TRBJ2-2, with 8 positions matching TRBD2. V trimming: 6 bases; J trimming: 4 bases; junction bases outside the gene matches: 4. The germline gives CDR1 MRHNA, CDR2 SNTAGT. CDR3 size: 14 residues. The CDR3 here is CASSRLASTGELFF. CDR3 sequence (DNA): TGTGCCAGCAGCCGACTAGCGAGCACCGGGGAGCTGTTTTTT.

This chain uses TRBV4-1 with TRBJ2-1; the D gene is possibly TRBD2 (5 bases). V shed 3 bases and J shed 7 bases, with 10 bases lying between them. Germline CDR1 reads MGHRA; CDR2 reads YSYEKL. The CDR3 is made up of 13 amino acids. The CDR3 protein is CASSQARGNEQFF. The CDR3 DNA follows: TGCGCCAGCAGCCAGGCTCGGGGAAATGAGCAGTTCTTC.

The chain joins TRBV12-3 or TRBV12-4 to TRBJ2-7; 11 bases are a match to TRBD1. The V segment lost 10 bases and the J segment 6 bases; nucleotides outside the gene matches: 5. The CDR3 is 12 residues long. As DNA, the CDR3 is TGTGCCACTAGGACAGGGGGCAGCGAGCAGTACTTC. This gives the protein CATRTGGSEQYF.

This rearrangement joins TRBV11-3 to TRBJ2-1; 7 nucleotides match TRBD2. This CDR3 has 15 residues. Germline lookup yields CDR1 SGHNT and CDR2 YENEEA. Trimming took 4 bases from V and 7 from J; bases not matched to a gene: 10. The CDR3 sequence: CASSSRTRGINEQFF. The CDR3 bases are TGTGCCAGCAGCTCCCGGACTAGAGGAATAAATGAGCAGTTCTTC.

V is TRBV5-1 and J is TRBJ1-1; 7 nucleotides line up with TRBD1. V shed 5 bases and J 1 base; nucleotides not matched to a gene: 5. The CDR3 consists of 14 residues. Germline values: CDR1 SGHRS, CDR2 YFSETQ. The DNA for the CDR3 is TGCGCCAGCAGGGAAGGACAGGCGAACACTGAAGCTTTCTTT. Residues: CASREGQANTEAFF.

V is TRBV11-2 and J is TRBJ2-3, with 9 bases that match TRBD2. CDR1 and CDR2 from the germline V gene are SGHAT and FQNNGV. The V and J ends lost 4 bases and 3 bases, in that order; junction bases with no gene match: 8. This CDR3 region has 16 residues. The CDR3 DNA follows: TGTGCCAGCAGCTCAATTTTTGGACTAGCGACAGATACGCAGTATTTT. The encoded protein is CASSSIFGLATDTQYF.

J is TRBJ1-4 and V is TRBV18; TRBD1 agrees at 7 bases. V gave up 3 bases and J gave up 8 bases; unmatched junction bases: 9. CDR3 length: 15 residues. Germline V gene data show CDR1 as KGHSH and CDR2 as LQKENI. The CDR3 DNA follows: TGTGCCAGCTCACCCGGACAGGCGCTGAAAGAAAAACTGTTTTTT. This sequence encodes CASSPGQALKEKLFF.

As DNA, the CDR3 is TGCAGCCACCGACTAGCGGGAGTGGAGACCCAGTACTTC. Amino acid sequence: CSHRLAGVETQYF. This chain uses TRBV29-1 with TRBJ2-5, with 12 bases that match TRBD2. This CDR3 contains 13 residues. Germline V gene data show CDR1 as SQVTM and CDR2 as ANQGSEA. Losses at the gene ends were 8 bases for V and 5 bases for J; bases not matched to a gene: 6.

The chain has TRBV6-1 and TRBJ2-3, with D possibly being TRBD1 (6 bases). CDR1 is MNHNS, CDR2 SASEGT, per germline. The V end lost 1 base, the J end lost 3 bases, and 8 bases lay between the germline ends. CDR3 length: 14 residues. This chain's CDR3 is CASSEGTATDTQYF. The CDR3 DNA reads TGTGCCAGCAGTGAAGGGACAGCTACAGATACGCAGTATTTT.

This chain uses TRBV27 with TRBJ2-1, with TRBD2 matching over 7 bases. The germline gives CDR1 MNHEY, CDR2 SMNVEV (reference sequence). The V segment lost 7 bases and the J segment 7 bases; nucleotides outside the gene matches: 13. The CDR3 sequence is 15 residues long. DNA of the CDR3: TGTGCCAGCAATTTTGGTACTAGCGTAAGTAATGAGCAGTTCTTC. This encodes CASNFGTSVSNEQFF.

The chain recombines TRBV25-1 with TRBJ2-2, with D possibly being TRBD1 (6 bases). The germline V and J ends were trimmed by 5 bases and 5 bases, with 12 bases remaining between them. CDR3 length: 14 residues. The germline V gene has CDR1 MGHDK and CDR2 SYGVNS. Here the CDR3 reads CASSLQGGTGELFF. The CDR3 coding sequence is TGTGCCAGCAGTCTACAGGGTGGGACCGGGGAGCTGTTTTTT.

This clone appeared a single time. The J gene is TRBJ2-7, the V gene TRBV5-1, with 9 bases matching TRBD1. J was trimmed by 6 bases and V by 0 bases; bases with no gene match: 7. Germline loops: CDR1 SGHRS, CDR2 YFSETQ. This CDR3 comprises 15 residues. CDR3 loop: CASSLDLGQGGEQYF. CDR3 coding DNA: TGCGCCAGCAGCTTGGACTTGGGACAGGGCGGCGAGCAGTACTTC.

V usage is TRBV19 and J usage is TRBJ2-4, with D possibly being TRBD2 (7 bases). V was clipped by 3 bases and J by 2 bases, with 14 bases between them. Germline V CDR1 and CDR2: LNHDA, SQIVND (reference sequence). The CDR3 totals 16 residues. The CDR3 spells CASSIRGARTKNIQYF. The CDR3 bases are TGTGCCAGTAGTATTCGGGGGGCGCGGACCAAAAACATTCAGTACTTC.

The genes are TRBV19 and TRBJ1-5, with a possible D match to TRBD1 (5 bases). Trimming took 7 bases from V and 3 from J, leaving 22 bases between them. CDR1 is LNHDA and CDR2 is SQIVND in the germline V gene (reference sequence). The CDR3 totals 17 residues. CDR3 residues: CASTGENGAGINQPQHF. CDR3 sequence (DNA): TGTGCCAGTACGGGGGAAAATGGGGCAGGGATCAATCAGCCCCAGCATTTT.

This chain's CDR3 is CASSLLRANEQFF. In DNA, the CDR3 is TGTGCCAGCAGCTTACTCAGGGCCAATGAGCAGTTCTTC. This rearrangement joins TRBV7-3 to TRBJ2-1; TRBD1 is a possible D gene (5 bases). There are 13 residues in the CDR3. V lost 2 bases, J lost 6 bases, and 8 bases lay in between. CDR1 and CDR2 from the germline V gene are SGHTA and FQGTGA. Using reference TRBV7-3 and TRBJ2-1 for the parts outside the CDR3, the full variable domain is GAGVSQTPSNKVTEKGKYVELRCDPISGHTALYWYRQSLGQGPEFLIYFQGTGAADDSGLPNDRFFAVRPEGSVSTLKIQRTERGDSAVYLCASSLLRANEQFFGPGTRLTVL.

The rearrangement uses TRBV5-8 and TRBJ2-2; perhaps TRBD2 as D (5 bases). Trimming pared 1 base from V and 6 bases from J, leaving 7 bases between. This CDR3 is 13 amino acids long. Looked up from germline, CDR1 is SGHTS and CDR2 is YDEGEE. The CDR3 nucleotides are TGTGCCAGCAGCTTGAGAGGGCCCGGGGAGCTGTTTTTT. Its protein product is CASSLRGPGELFF.

This chain links TRBV3-1 (or the pseudogene TRBV3-2) with TRBJ1-1; D perhaps matches TRBD1 (6 bases). The CDR3 is made up of 16 amino acids. Deletions cut 0 bases from V and 1 base from J, with 12 bases between. Germline V CDR1 and CDR2: LGHDT, YNNKEL (reference sequence). CDR3 DNA sequence: TGTGCCAGCAGCCAAGAAACAGGGCTCCCGAACACTGAAGCTTTCTTT. Protein: CASSQETGLPNTEAFF.

This sequence joins TRBV6-6 and TRBJ2-3; TRBD2 aligns across 10 bases. The CDR3 sequence is 19 residues long. Germline CDR1 reads MNHNY; CDR2 reads SVGAGI (reference sequence). V lost 5 bases, J lost 1 base, and 15 bases stayed unmatched. This CDR3 reads CASSPSGTSVFPGTDTQYF. The CDR3 DNA sequence: TGTGCCAGCAGTCCCTCCGGGACTAGCGTCTTTCCTGGCACAGATACGCAGTATTTT.

The CDR3 DNA is TGCGCCAGCAGCCTCATAGCGGCGGGGGGCTACGAGCAGTACTTC. It yields the protein CASSLIAAGGYEQYF. V and J are TRBV5-1 and TRBJ2-7; 8 positions agree with TRBD2. The V segment lost 4 bases and the J segment 3 bases; nucleotides outside the gene matches: 9. This CDR3 contains 15 residues. Germline CDR1 reads SGHRS; CDR2 reads YFSETQ.

The J gene is TRBJ2-7, the V gene TRBV27, with D tentatively TRBD2 (7 bases). The germline gives CDR1 MNHEY, CDR2 SMNVEV (reference sequence). Trimming cost V 2 bases and J 3 bases, with 14 bases left between them. The CDR3 extends over 15 amino acids. CDR3 loop: CASSLGGGAIYEQYF. DNA for the CDR3: TGTGCCAGCAGTTTAGGGGGGGGCGCAATCTACGAGCAGTACTTC.

V and J are TRBV5-6 and TRBJ2-5; a possible D gene is TRBD2 (5 bases). This CDR3 is built from 14 residues. Germline V lookup: CDR1 SGHDT, CDR2 YYEEEE. The V and J ends lost 3 bases and 2 bases respectively, with 11 bases between them. As DNA, the CDR3 is TGTGCCAGCAGCTCAGGACTCATTCAAGAGACCCAGTACTTC. Residues: CASSSGLIQETQYF.